Listed below are T cell receptor beta chains from one sample, sequenced in a study of T cell changes during pregnancy in multiple sclerosis. Clones were read by immunoSEQ multiplex PCR, and TCRdb kept only the in-frame ones, dropping some. The repertoire holds about 24,000 clones, with around 90% as singletons. The material was CD8+ T cells from peripheral blood mononuclear cells, obtained in the third trimester of pregnancy. These receptors came from a female donor in good health, enrolled as a control in a pregnancy study. CDR3s include the opening cysteine and the closing phenylalanine or tryptophan. The order of the fields is CDR3 length, clone size, D gene, J gene, V gene, CDR3 protein, CDR3 DNA. The D gene is left open where the match is weak. Clone size appears in some rows only: once, few, many, or a class for an expanded clone.

12,NA,NA,TRBJ1-1,TRBV5-1,CASKAVRTEAFF,TGCGCCAGCAAGGCGGTGAGAACTGAAGCTTTCTTT
16,NA,TRBD1,TRBJ1-1,TRBV6-5,CASSYSMGTGGTEAFF,TGTGCCAGCAGTTACTCGATGGGGACAGGGGGCACTGAAGCTTTCTTT
16,NA,TRBD2,TRBJ2-2,TRBV27,CASSSLAGGVTGELFF,TGTGCCAGCAGTTCCCTAGCGGGAGGCGTCACCGGGGAGCTGTTTTTT
16,NA,TRBD1,TRBJ2-3,TRBV29-1,CSVEDLQGALADTQYF,TGCAGCGTTGAAGACCTACAGGGGGCGCTTGCAGATACGCAGTATTTT
14,NA,TRBD1,TRBJ1-5,TRBV7-9,CASSLPGQYQPQHF,TGTGCCAGCAGCTTGCCGGGACAGTATCAGCCCCAGCATTTT
17,NA,TRBD1,TRBJ2-4,TRBV13,CASSLAPGQGAKNIQYF,TGTGCCAGCAGCTTAGCCCCAGGACAGGGGGCCAAAAACATTCAGTACTTC
17,NA,NA,TRBJ1-4,TRBV7-9,CASSLVQGGPTNEKLFF,TGTGCCAGCAGCTTAGTGCAGGGCGGCCCAACTAATGAAAAACTGTTTTTT
15,once,TRBD1,TRBJ2-7,TRBV18,CASSQPGQGIYEQYF,TGTGCCAGCTCACAGCCGGGACAGGGGATCTACGAGCAGTACTTC
14,NA,NA,TRBJ1-5,TRBV5-6,CASSFGDSNQPQHF,TGTGCCAGCAGCTTCGGGGATAGCAATCAGCCCCAGCATTTT
15,NA,NA,TRBJ1-1,TRBV7-9,CASSLAMTEGVEAFF,TGTGCCAGCAGCTTAGCTATGACAGAAGGTGTTGAAGCTTTCTTT
13,NA,NA,TRBJ1-2,TRBV6-5,CASSYSQGDGYTF,TGTGCCAGCAGTTACAGCCAGGGCGATGGCTACACCTTC
14,NA,NA,TRBJ1-2,TRBV5-6,CASSLDEFNYGYTF,TGTGCCAGCAGCTTGGACGAGTTTAACTATGGCTACACCTTC
14,once,NA,TRBJ2-5,TRBV11-2,CASSPFGAEETQYF,TGTGCCAGCAGCCCGTTCGGAGCGGAAGAGACCCAGTACTTC
14,NA,NA,TRBJ2-1,TRBV6-5,CASAEDPTYNEQFF,TGTGCCAGCGCGGAGGACCCCACCTACAATGAGCAGTTCTTC
14,once,TRBD1,TRBJ2-7,TRBV27,CASGGTGVTYEQYF,TGTGCCAGCGGGGGGACAGGGGTAACCTACGAGCAGTACTTC
15,NA,TRBD2,TRBJ2-7,TRBV4-1,CASSQELAVRYEQYF,TGCGCCAGCAGCCAAGAGCTAGCGGTACGCTACGAGCAGTACTTC
15,NA,NA,TRBJ2-4,TRBV4-2,CASSPGAGEANIQYF,TGTGCCAGCAGCCCGGGGGCGGGAGAAGCAAACATTCAGTACTTC
17,NA,NA,TRBJ1-5,TRBV7-2,CASSLAFQRSSNQPQHF,TGTGCCAGCAGCTTAGCGTTTCAGCGCTCGAGCAATCAGCCCCAGCATTTT
16,once,NA,TRBJ1-4,TRBV9,CASSVDSGQGTEKLFF,TGTGCCAGCAGCGTAGATAGTGGCCAGGGGACTGAAAAACTGTTTTTT
15,NA,TRBD1,TRBJ1-6,TRBV9,CASSAAGTGFTPLHF,TGTGCCAGCAGCGCCGCCGGGACAGGGTTCACACCCCTCCACTTT
16,NA,NA,TRBJ1-1,TRBV4-1,CASSQDRGGPNTEAFF,TGCGCCAGCAGCCAAGATCGGGGGGGCCCTAACACTGAAGCTTTCTTT
14,NA,NA,TRBJ2-3,TRBV30,CAWSRGTSTDTQYF,TGTGCCTGGAGCAGGGGAACTAGCACAGATACGCAGTATTTT
13,NA,NA,TRBJ2-1,TRBV27,CASSLVSRGEQFF,TGTGCCAGCAGTTTGGTTAGTAGGGGTGAGCAGTTCTTC
17,few,NA,TRBJ1-2,TRBV11-2,CASSSEPRDKDNYGYTF,TGTGCCAGCAGCTCAGAACCCCGGGACAAAGATAACTATGGCTACACCTTC
14,NA,NA,TRBJ1-5,TRBV6-6,CASGPQGNNQPQHF,TGTGCCAGCGGACCCCAGGGAAACAATCAGCCCCAGCATTTT
15,NA,TRBD1,TRBJ2-7,TRBV19,CASNVGTGASYEQYF,TGTGCCAGTAATGTAGGGACAGGCGCCTCCTACGAGCAGTACTTC
15,few,NA,TRBJ1-6,TRBV6-1,CASSAGGDSASPLHF,TGTGCCAGCAGCGCGGGGGGGGACTCAGCTTCACCCCTCCACTTT
13,few,NA,TRBJ2-7,TRBV9,CASSVATGGEQYF,TGTGCCAGCAGCGTAGCTACGGGTGGCGAGCAGTACTTC
12,NA,NA,TRBJ2-7,TRBV29-1,CSVNPGADEQYF,TGCAGCGTCAACCCAGGCGCCGACGAGCAGTACTTC
15,NA,TRBD1,TRBJ1-4,TRBV7-6,CASSGGTGGNEKLFF,TGTGCCAGCAGCGGGGGGACAGGGGGGAATGAAAAACTGTTTTTT
14,NA,NA,TRBJ1-1,TRBV6-5,CASSYSGGEAEAFF,TGTGCCAGCAGTTACTCGGGGGGGGAGGCAGAAGCTTTCTTT
11,NA,NA,TRBJ2-7,TRBV25-1,CASSAGLNQYF,TGTGCCAGCAGCGCTGGACTAAATCAGTACTTC
17,NA,TRBD2,TRBJ2-5,TRBV6-1,CASSEWTSGGDQETQYF,TGTGCCAGCAGTGAATGGACTAGCGGGGGAGATCAAGAGACCCAGTACTTC
13,NA,TRBD1,TRBJ1-1,TRBV19,CASRTGVYTEAFF,TGTGCCAGTAGGACAGGGGTTTACACTGAAGCTTTCTTT
12,NA,NA,TRBJ2-7,TRBV10-1,CASSEGAGEQYF,TGCGCCAGCAGTGAGGGTGCGGGGGAGCAGTACTTC
16,NA,TRBD2,TRBJ2-1,TRBV5-1,CASSLAASGNPDEQFF,TGCGCCAGCAGCTTGGCGGCTAGCGGGAACCCGGATGAGCAGTTCTTC
14,once,NA,TRBJ1-2,TRBV6-5,CASSYSGANYGYTF,TGTGCCAGCAGTTACTCAGGGGCTAACTATGGCTACACCTTC
15,NA,TRBD2,TRBJ2-5,TRBV28,CASRLQGTSSPTQYF,TGTGCCAGCAGATTACAGGGGACTAGCAGTCCGACCCAGTACTTC
14,NA,TRBD2,TRBJ2-4,TRBV4-2,CASSHLRGENIQYF,TGTGCCAGCAGCCACTTGCGGGGGGAAAACATTCAGTACTTC
17,NA,TRBD2,TRBJ2-1,TRBV12-5,CASGPGAGGLKENEQFF,TGTGCTAGTGGTCCTGGCGCGGGAGGGCTAAAAGAAAATGAGCAGTTCTTC
16,once,NA,TRBJ1-3,TRBV5-4,CASSLTGPTSGNTIYF,TGTGCCAGCAGCTTGACAGGACCTACCTCTGGAAACACCATATATTTT